Sequencing of this T cell receptor (beta chain) was carried out in a study of blood T cell repertoires in COVID-19. The CDR3 length is 17 residues. V lost 8 bases, J lost 0 bases, and 11 bases stayed unmatched. Germline V CDR1 and CDR2: LNHDA, SQIVND (reference sequence). Assay used: immunoSEQ multiplex PCR; TCRdb lists only in-frame clones, some missing. The table includes 200,000 to 250,000 clones, 86% detected once. This TCR derives from a woman between 50 and 59 years old with COVID-19, enrolled during active disease. This chain connects TRBV19 to TRBJ2-1; 9 bases are a match to TRBD2. Sequenced input: peripheral blood. DNA of the CDR3: TGTGCCAGTCGAAGACTAGCGGACCCTCACTCCTACAATGAGCAGTTCTTC. Protein product: CASRRLADPHSYNEQFF.